The 20 T cell receptor beta chains given below trace back to one sample, sequenced in a study of blood T cell repertoires in COVID-19. The table came from immunoSEQ multiplex PCR; TCRdb's copy has only in-frame clones and leaves some out. The sample has roughly 77,000 clones, around four fifths seen once; the top ten hold about 9.9%. The sequencing sample was made of peripheral blood. All receptors come from a human donor in a cohort sampled during active COVID-19.

V gene TRBV2 combines with J gene TRBJ1-1; 7 bases are a match to TRBD1. Germline trimming cut 5 bases from V and 5 bases from J; bases unmatched to any gene: 5. The CDR3 extends over 13 amino acids. The V gene's germline CDR1 is SNHLY and CDR2 FYNNEI. CDR3 sequence: CASSRQGGTEAFF. In DNA form, the CDR3 reads TGTGCCAGCAGTCGACAGGGTGGAACTGAAGCTTTCTTT. Together with reference TRBV2 and TRBJ1-1, the CDR3 gives the full variable domain: EPEVTQTPSHQVTQMGQEVILRCVPISNHLYFYWYRQILGQKVEFLVSFYNNEISEKSEIFDDQFSVERPDGSNFTLKIRSTKLEDSAMYFCASSRQGGTEAFFGQGTRLTVV.

The rearrangement joins TRBV12-3 or TRBV12-4 to TRBJ1-2; a weak D match, TRBD1 (5 bases). The length of the CDR3 is 13 residues. Trimming took off 5 bases at V and 8 bases at J, with 15 bases between the two ends. The CDR3 DNA is TGTGCCAGCAGTCCAGGGATATCGCGGGGCTACACCTTC. Translated, it gives CASSPGISRGYTF.

The rearrangement uses TRBV2 and TRBJ2-7; D ambiguous. CDR3 length: 15 amino acids. V was trimmed by 0 bases and J by 6 bases, leaving 15 bases between them. Germline loops: CDR1 SNHLY, CDR2 FYNNEI. CDR3 in amino acids: CASSEAAKAGAEQYF. In DNA form, the CDR3 reads TGTGCCAGCAGTGAAGCGGCCAAGGCAGGTGCCGAGCAGTACTTC.

The chain links TRBV6-2 or TRBV6-3 to TRBJ1-2, with 7 bases that match TRBD1. After removal of 5 bases from V and 4 bases from J, the junction contained 1 base not matched to a gene. The length of the CDR3 is 12 residues. The germline V gene encodes CDR1 MNHEY and CDR2 SVGEGT. The CDR3 sequence is CASSRTGYGYTF. DNA for the CDR3: TGTGCCAGCAGTAGGACAGGCTATGGCTACACCTTC.

J is TRBJ2-5 and V is TRBV4-1, with 8 bases lining up with TRBD1. This CDR3 comprises 15 residues. Germline-derived CDR1 and CDR2 are MGHRA and YSYEKL. The V gene end was trimmed by 4 bases and the J gene end by 5 bases; junction bases not matched to a gene: 9. CDR3 bases: TGCGCCAGCAGCCTAGGACAGGGTAACGTGGAGACCCAGTACTTC. Translation: CASSLGQGNVETQYF.

The V gene is TRBV2, the J gene TRBJ1-1; D is unresolved. Germline V gene sequence: CDR1 SNHLY, CDR2 FYNNEI. The CDR3 consists of 13 residues. Trimming shortened V by 5 bases and J by 4 bases, and 11 bases separated the two germline ends. CDR3 in amino acids: CASSFSEGTEAFF. CDR3 sequence (DNA): TGTGCCAGCAGTTTCTCCGAGGGCACTGAAGCTTTCTTT.

The rearrangement links TRBV18 to TRBJ2-2, with D unclear. Trimming took 3 bases from V and 0 from J, leaving 5 bases between them. Per the germline V gene, CDR1 is KGHSH and CDR2 is LQKENI. The CDR3 contains 14 residues. In nucleotides, the CDR3 is TGTGCCAGCTCACCTTCTTCGAACACCGGGGAGCTGTTTTTT. It translates to CASSPSSNTGELFF.

V gene TRBV6-5 combines with J gene TRBJ2-5; D is uncertain. The CDR3 totals 13 residues. V gave up 6 bases and J gave up 7 bases, with 15 bases separating them. Germline V gene sequence: CDR1 MNHEY, CDR2 SVGAGI. This CDR3 reads CASSPPTGGTQYF. DNA of the CDR3: TGTGCCAGCAGCCCCCCCACCGGTGGGACCCAGTACTTC.

This chain joins TRBV5-1 and TRBJ2-7; TRBD2 is a possible D gene (6 bases). The CDR3 loop spans 16 amino acids. The V end lost 0 bases, the J end lost 7 bases, and 20 bases lay between the germline ends. Germline lookup yields CDR1 SGHRS and CDR2 YFSETQ. CDR3 sequence (DNA): TGCGCCAGCAGCTTGGAGGGAATAGCGGAGGGGCGAGAGCAGTACTTC. This codes for CASSLEGIAEGREQYF.

V and J are TRBV9 and TRBJ1-1, with D uncertain. This CDR3 has 15 amino acids. Per germline, CDR1 SGDLS and CDR2 YYNGEE. Between the trimmed V and J ends, which lost 3 bases and 5 bases, there was a span of 17 bases. The CDR3 DNA reads TGTGCCAGCAGCGCGCGCGGTGAGGGCGGGACTGAAGCTTTCTTT. Translated: CASSARGEGGTEAFF.

The V and J genes are TRBV4-3 and TRBJ1-4; no clear D gene. The CDR3 contains 13 residues. Trimming pared 1 base from V and 4 bases from J, leaving 4 bases between. Germline lookup yields CDR1 LGHNA and CDR2 YSLEER. The CDR3 region is CASSQGLNEKLFF. The DNA for the CDR3 is TGCGCCAGCAGCCAAGGACTTAATGAAAAACTGTTTTTT.

This chain uses TRBV18 with TRBJ1-5, with 9 bases aligning to TRBD1. The germline CDR1 and CDR2 sequences are KGHSH and LQKENI. The CDR3 length is 17 residues. V lost 3 bases and J lost 3; bases outside the gene matches: 9. CDR3 residues: CASSPPRRTGDNQPQHF. The CDR3 DNA reads as TGTGCCAGCTCACCTCCGCGACGGACAGGGGACAATCAGCCCCAGCATTTT.

V is TRBV4-3 and J is TRBJ1-1; 9 bases agree with TRBD1. The V segment lost 0 bases and the J segment 7 bases; nucleotides outside the gene matches: 6. Germline-derived CDR1 and CDR2 are LGHNA and YSLEER. CDR3 length equals 15 residues. CDR3: CASSQDLWDRDEAFF. CDR3 nucleotides: TGCGCCAGCAGCCAAGACCTGTGGGACAGGGATGAAGCTTTCTTT.

The chain couples TRBV30 to TRBJ1-5; TRBD1 might be the D (5 bases). CDR3 length: 15 amino acids. The V and J ends lost 0 bases and 1 base respectively, with 10 bases between them. The germline V gene has CDR1 GTSNPN and CDR2 SVGIG (reference sequence). The CDR3 DNA follows: TGTGCCTGGAGTGTACGGGGGGGGAGCAATCAGCCCCAGCATTTT. As protein: CAWSVRGGSNQPQHF.

This chain links TRBV2 with TRBJ2-7; 7 bases align to TRBD1. The germline gives CDR1 SNHLY, CDR2 FYNNEI. V lost 10 bases to trimming and J lost 3 bases; unmatched junction nucleotides: 12. This CDR3 comprises 14 residues. The DNA of the CDR3 is TGTGCCACCCGACCGGGACAGAGAAACTACGAGCAGTACTTC. This sequence encodes CATRPGQRNYEQYF.

The CDR3 DNA reads as TGTGCCAGCAGCTTAGGACAGAACAATCAGCCCCAGCATTTT. It yields the protein CASSLGQNNQPQHF. This rearrangement joins TRBV7-8 to TRBJ1-5, with TRBD1 as a possible D gene (5 bases). CDR1 is SGHVS, CDR2 FQNEAQ, per germline. This CDR3 has 14 amino acids. V lost 1 base to trimming and J lost 3 bases, with 7 bases between them. Supplemented by reference TRBV7-8 and TRBJ1-5, the full variable domain reads GAGVSQSPRYKVAKRGQDVALRCDPISGHVSLFWYQQALGQGPEFLTYFQNEAQLDKSGLPSDRFFAERPEGSVSTLKIQRTQQEDSAVYLCASSLGQNNQPQHFGDGTRLSIL.

This clone showed up just once. The rearrangement joins TRBV4-3 to TRBJ2-3; 7 nucleotides match TRBD1. The CDR3 is 15 amino acids. Per germline, CDR1 LGHNA and CDR2 YSLEER. V was pared by 0 bases and J by 7 bases, with 7 bases of the junction left unmatched. CDR3 in amino acids: CASSQESGGSYTQYF. The CDR3 DNA reads as TGCGCCAGCAGCCAAGAGTCAGGGGGAAGCTATACGCAGTATTTT.

This rearrangement joins TRBV6-2 or TRBV6-3 to TRBJ2-3; D ambiguous. Trimming took 0 bases from V and 5 from J, leaving 12 bases between them. Germline loops: CDR1 MNHEY, CDR2 SVGEGT. The CDR3 is 15 amino acids. In DNA form, the CDR3 reads TGTGCCAGCAGTTACTCGTCTCAGAATATAGATACGCAGTATTTT. It encodes CASSYSSQNIDTQYF.

This chain joins TRBV18 and TRBJ2-7; maybe TRBD1 (6 bases). The CDR3 is 14 amino acids. V was shortened by 4 bases and J by 2 bases, with 12 bases between the two germline ends. Germline V gives CDR1 KGHSH, CDR2 LQKENI. The CDR3, as DNA: TGTGCCAGCTCACTAGGACAGCTTACCTACGAGCAGTACTTC. This translates into CASSLGQLTYEQYF.

This chain links TRBV5-4 with TRBJ1-1; D gene uncertain. V was pared by 9 bases and J by 7 bases, with 13 bases between. The CDR3 is 11 residues long. The germline gives CDR1 SGHNT, CDR2 YYREEE (reference sequence). Here the CDR3 reads CATQEGFEAFF. CDR3 nucleotide sequence: TGTGCCACTCAAGAGGGCTTTGAAGCTTTCTTT.